These 15 T cell receptor beta chains were sequenced from one sample in a study of radiotherapy plus CTLA-4 blockade in lung cancer (dated by TCRdb to the late 2010s). Library method: the immunoSEQ multiplex PCR assay. TCRdb took over this immuneACCESS table, retaining in-frame rearrangements with V and J assigned. Such tables are incomplete; in checked studies, under half of the missing clones stem from an unresolved V gene, and the remainder is unexplained. Recorded for this sample are tens of thousands of clones; roughly 76% of them occurred a single time. Approximately 2.8% of the sample comes from the top ten. The starting material was peripheral blood, obtained from a patient treated with radiotherapy plus ipilimumab. The receptors here all came from a human donor with non-small cell lung cancer who had a complete response to radiotherapy plus ipilimumab.

The rearrangement joins TRBV7-2 to TRBJ2-7; TRBD2 matches at 10 bases. V trimming: 5 bases; J trimming: 5 bases; junction bases outside the gene matches: 12. The germline V gene encodes CDR1 SGHTA and CDR2 FQGNSA. This CDR3 spans 16 amino acids. The CDR3 DNA reads as TGTGCCAGCAGCCGTATATCTAGCGGGGGATTCAACGAGCAGTACTTC. Its protein is CASSRISSGGFNEQYF.

The V and J genes are TRBV7-6 and TRBJ2-7; 8 nucleotides line up with TRBD2. The CDR3 contains 15 residues. V gave up 5 bases and J gave up 0 bases; unmatched junction bases: 6. Per germline, CDR1 SGHVS and CDR2 FNYEAQ. CDR3 in amino acids: CASSPAGGFSYEQYF. CDR3 in DNA: TGTGCCAGCAGCCCGGCGGGGGGATTCTCCTACGAGCAGTACTTC.

The J gene is TRBJ2-1, the V gene TRBV29-1; D might be TRBD2 (5 bases). V was trimmed by 6 bases and J by 0 bases, leaving 9 bases between them. This CDR3 contains 13 residues. CDR1 SQVTM and CDR2 ANQGSEA come from the germline V gene. The CDR3 coding sequence is TGCAGCGTAGCGGAAAGCTCCTACAATGAGCAGTTCTTC. Protein: CSVAESSYNEQFF.

The chain carries TRBV28 and TRBJ2-5; 9 bases map to TRBD1. The J call may be in error: the DNA end matches TRBJ2-7 better. The CDR3 length is 17 residues. The germline gives CDR1 MDHEN, CDR2 SYDVKM. The CDR3 loop is CASSLSDRGPHSYEQYF. The CDR3 DNA follows: TGTGCCAGCAGTTTATCGGACAGGGGACCACACTCCTACGAGCAGTACTTC.

The CDR3 protein is CAIKGLAQQETQYF. CDR3 sequence (DNA): TGTGCCATCAAGGGACTAGCGCAGCAAGAGACCCAGTACTTC. The chain uses TRBV2 and TRBJ2-5; the match to TRBD2 covers 10 bases. V lost 10 bases and J lost 2; bases outside the gene matches: 7. From germline, CDR1 is SNHLY and CDR2 FYNNEI. This CDR3 spans 14 amino acids.

This clone was recorded once. The chain couples TRBV4-1 to TRBJ1-1; 7 bases align to TRBD1. After removal of 4 bases from V and 4 bases from J, the junction contained 12 bases not matched to a gene. The CDR3 extends over 16 amino acids. The germline CDR1 and CDR2 sequences are MGHRA and YSYEKL. The CDR3 protein is CASSRSENRGGTEAFF. The CDR3 coding sequence is TGCGCCAGCAGCCGCTCGGAAAACAGGGGAGGCACTGAAGCTTTCTTT.

V is TRBV7-9 and J is TRBJ2-1; TRBD2 might be the D (7 bases). This CDR3 has 17 residues. The V gene's germline CDR1 is SEHNR and CDR2 FQNEAQ (reference sequence). Trimming left V 5 bases short and J 0 bases short, with 17 bases between. In nucleotides, the CDR3 is TGTGCCAGCAGCCGGGGGCGGGGGAGTAGCTCCTACAATGAGCAGTTCTTC. Its translation: CASSRGRGSSSYNEQFF.

The chain joins TRBV7-9 to TRBJ2-7; TRBD1 is a possible D gene (6 bases). The CDR3 is made up of 12 amino acids. The V and J ends lost 6 bases and 3 bases respectively, with 9 bases between them. In germline, CDR1 is SEHNR, CDR2 FQNEAQ (reference sequence). This CDR3 reads CASSLTGYEQYF. As DNA, the CDR3 is TGTGCCAGCAGTTTGACAGGCTACGAGCAGTACTTC.

The chain is built from TRBV14 and TRBJ2-7; D is uncertain. The V end was cut by 4 bases, the J end by 10 bases, with 17 bases between. This CDR3 comprises 13 residues. The germline CDR1 and CDR2 sequences are SGHDN and FVKESK. The CDR3 is CASSPLRTTVQYF. In nucleotides, the CDR3 is TGTGCCAGCAGCCCGCTAAGAACCACAGTTCAGTACTTC.

This clone was counted a few times. The chain is built from TRBV19 and TRBJ2-1; TRBD2 is a possible D gene (5 bases). V gave up 3 bases and J gave up 7 bases, with 16 bases separating them. Germline CDR1 LNHDA, CDR2 SQIVND (reference sequence). CDR3 size: 15 residues. The CDR3 DNA sequence: TGTGCCAGTAGTATCCTAGCTCAGATTGAGAATGAGCAGTTCTTC. Its protein product is CASSILAQIENEQFF.

The chain combines TRBV18 with TRBJ2-3; 8 nucleotides line up with TRBD2. J gave up 2 bases and V 3 bases, and 10 bases lay outside the gene matches. The germline V gene encodes CDR1 KGHSH and CDR2 LQKENI. The CDR3 spans 17 residues. For the CDR3, the DNA is TGTGCCAGCTCACCCGATTGGGGTAGCGGGACCACAGATACGCAGTATTTT. Translation: CASSPDWGSGTTDTQYF.

J is TRBJ2-3 and V is TRBV5-6, with D uncertain. The germline V gene encodes CDR1 SGHDT and CDR2 YYEEEE. This CDR3 region has 16 residues. The V end was cut by 4 bases, the J end by 6 bases, with 21 bases between. The CDR3 spells CASSPYLLRPSDTQYF. Written as DNA, the CDR3 is TGTGCCAGCAGCCCCTACCTACTCCGCCCCTCGGATACGCAGTATTTT. Supplemented by reference TRBV5-6 and TRBJ2-3, the full variable domain reads DAGVTQSPTHLIKTRGQQVTLRCSPKSGHDTVSWYQQALGQGPQFIFQYYEEEERQRGNFPDRFSGHQFPNYSSELNVNALLLGDSALYLCASSPYLLRPSDTQYFGPGTRLTVL.

The chain links TRBV28 to TRBJ2-2; 9 bases are a match to TRBD1. This CDR3 is built from 15 residues. Germline-derived CDR1 and CDR2 are MDHEN and SYDVKM. Trimming took 5 bases from V and 6 from J; bases not matched to a gene: 7. CDR3 residues: CASSTTGTGSGELFF. Here the CDR3 DNA reads TGTGCCAGCAGTACAACCGGGACAGGGTCCGGGGAGCTGTTTTTT.

In nucleotides, the CDR3 is TGTGCCACCAGCAGAGAGCTTAAGACAGGGGGCAGGAACAATGAGCAGTTCTTC. Translation gives CATSRELKTGGRNNEQFF. This sequence joins TRBV15 and TRBJ2-1; 10 bases match TRBD1. Germline V gene lookup returns CDR1 LNHNV and CDR2 YYDKDF (reference sequence). The trim removed 0 bases at V and 5 bases at J, leaving 10 bases unmatched. The CDR3 length is 18 residues. Combining the CDR3 with reference TRBV15 and TRBJ2-1 gives the whole variable domain DAMVIQNPRYQVTQFGKPVTLSCSQTLNHNVMYWYQQKSSQAPKLLFHYYDKDFNNEADTPDNFQSRRPNTSFCFLDIRSPGLGDTAMYLCATSRELKTGGRNNEQFFGPGTRLTVL.

This rearrangement joins TRBV7-6 to TRBJ2-3, with 7 bases that match TRBD1. The CDR3 loop spans 17 amino acids. V dropped 1 base and J dropped 1; count of bases not matched to a gene: 8. Per the germline V gene, CDR1 is SGHVS and CDR2 is FNYEAQ. The CDR3 coding sequence is TGTGCCAGCAGCTTAGGACCGTTCGGGACAGGCACAGATACGCAGTATTTT. Protein: CASSLGPFGTGTDTQYF.